This passage covers 20 T cell receptor beta chains from one sample sequenced in a study of blood T cells in healthy people across ages. With a J-beta primer mix and a sample-barcoded 5' primer, a second PCR ran 7 to 11 cycles. TCRdb used MiXCR to reprocess the 5' RACE reads, holding one entry per CDR3 protein. The sample has over 1,200,000 distinct CDR3 sequences; approximately 60% are singletons. The sample comprised blood. The receptor set was obtained from a man in his late teens or twenties in good health.

This clonotype was counted between two and nine times. The rearrangement uses TRBV11-2 and TRBJ1-2; TRBD1 is a possible D gene (5 bases). V shed 5 bases and J shed 4 bases, with 14 bases lying between them. The CDR3 has 14 amino acids. CDR1 and CDR2 from the germline V gene are SGHAT and FQNNGV. CDR3 region: CASSPGRTFYGYTF. CDR3 coding DNA: TGTGCCAGCAGCCCGGGCAGGACATTCTATGGCTACACCTTC.

This chain connects TRBV4-1 to TRBJ2-5; a weak D match, TRBD2 (5 bases). The J call may be wrong; the DNA end is better matched by TRBJ2-7. Looked up from germline, CDR1 is MGHRA and CDR2 is YSYEKL. CDR3 length: 16 residues. In DNA, the CDR3 is TGCGCCAGCAGCCAAGATTTAACGGCAGCGGCCTACGAGCAGTACTTC. Residues: CASSQDLTAAAYEQYF.

Regarding this clonotype: One end of the junction does not line up with germline, which may come from a read error. The chain links TRBV2 to TRBJ2-7; TRBD1 matches at 7 bases. The germline gives CDR1 SNHLY, CDR2 FYNNEI. The length of the CDR3 is 13 residues. The CDR3 here is CVSSGDRVWEQYF. CDR3 DNA: TGTGTCAGCAGTGGAGACAGGGTTTGGGAGCAGTACTTC.

The chain employs TRBV5-1 and TRBJ1-1; D possibly corresponds to TRBD1 (6 bases). This CDR3 is 15 amino acids long. V was trimmed by 1 base and J by 1 base, leaving 11 bases between them. Germline V gives CDR1 SGHRS, CDR2 YFSETQ. Written as DNA, the CDR3 is TGCGCCAGCAGCTTGACAGGGAGAGGGAACACTGAAGCTTTCTTT. Amino acid sequence: CASSLTGRGNTEAFF.

This chain links TRBV20-1 with TRBJ2-7; no clear D gene. The germline V gene encodes CDR1 DFQATT and CDR2 SNEGSKA (reference sequence). CDR3 length: 12 amino acids. V was pared by 3 bases and J by 2 bases, with 8 bases between. CDR3 in amino acids: CSARDDTYEQYF. DNA of the CDR3: TGCAGTGCTAGGGATGACACCTACGAGCAGTACTTC.

This chain links TRBV11-3 with TRBJ2-2, with unresolved D. Germline V gives CDR1 SGHNT, CDR2 YENEEA. This CDR3 region has 14 residues. The germline V and J ends were trimmed by 5 bases and 0 bases, with 7 bases remaining between them. CDR3 residues: CASSHSANTGELFF. In DNA form, the CDR3 reads TGTGCCAGCAGCCACAGCGCGAACACCGGGGAGCTGTTTTTT. The full variable domain, completed using reference TRBV11-3 and TRBJ2-2, is EAGVVQSPRYKIIEKKQPVAFWCNPISGHNTLYWYLQNLGQGPELLIRYENEEAVDDSQLPKDRFSAERLKGVDSTLKIQPAELGDSAVYLCASSHSANTGELFFGEGSRLTVL.

The V gene is TRBV20-1, the J gene TRBJ2-3; 10 nucleotides match TRBD2. V gave up 6 bases and J gave up 0 bases; unmatched junction bases: 9. Germline CDR1 reads DFQATT; CDR2 reads SNEGSKA (reference sequence). This CDR3 spans 16 amino acids. The CDR3 nucleotides are TGCAGTGCCCCAAGCGGGGGGGTCACTAGCACAGATACGCAGTATTTT. Its translation is CSAPSGGVTSTDTQYF.

This chain uses TRBV4-1 with TRBJ2-1, with D perhaps matching TRBD1 or TRBD2 (6 bases each). This CDR3 is 15 amino acids long. V dropped 3 bases and J dropped 5 bases, with 14 bases sitting between them. Per germline, CDR1 MGHRA and CDR2 YSYEKL. CDR3: CASSQGPGGHNEQFF. CDR3 coding DNA: TGCGCCAGCAGCCAGGGTCCCGGGGGCCACAATGAGCAGTTCTTC.

V is TRBV5-1 and J is TRBJ1-2; D gene unclear. Trimming cost V 4 bases and J 8 bases, with 18 bases left between them. Per germline, CDR1 SGHRS and CDR2 YFSETQ. The CDR3 is 14 residues long. CDR3 bases: TGCGCCAGCAGCCTACGAACGACCGGGAGCGGCTACACCTTC. This translates into CASSLRTTGSGYTF.

This chain links TRBV4-1 with TRBJ2-7; a possible D gene is TRBD1 (6 bases). Judging by the DNA end, TRBJ2-5 fits better; the J call may be wrong. Germline loops: CDR1 MGHRA, CDR2 YSYEKL. This CDR3 spans 16 amino acids. CDR3 region: CASSQRQGSRLETQYF. DNA of the CDR3: TGCGCCAGCAGCCAACGGCAGGGGTCACGCTTAGAGACCCAGTACTTC.

The chain has TRBV15 and TRBJ2-3, with 10 nucleotides matching TRBD1. V lost 5 bases, J lost 1 base, and 9 bases stayed unmatched. Germline V gene data show CDR1 as LNHNV and CDR2 as YYDKDF (reference sequence). The CDR3 sequence is 17 residues long. CDR3 in amino acids: CATSGRQGARRTDTQYF. DNA of the CDR3: TGTGCCACCAGCGGAAGACAGGGGGCGAGACGCACAGATACGCAGTATTTT.

The J gene is TRBJ2-7, the V gene TRBV29-1; TRBD2 aligns across 7 bases. The CDR3 contains 13 residues. With 5 bases clipped from V and 2 bases from J, the junction kept 6 bases outside the gene matches. The germline V gene encodes CDR1 SQVTM and CDR2 ANQGSEA. The CDR3 sequence is CSVLGGTPYEQYF. The CDR3 bases are TGCAGCGTTTTGGGGGGGACTCCCTACGAGCAGTACTTC.

The chain links TRBV27 to TRBJ2-7; 7 bases match TRBD2. The CDR3 runs 15 residues. J gave up 0 bases and V 3 bases, and 5 bases lay outside the gene matches. Germline V lookup: CDR1 MNHEY, CDR2 SMNVEV (reference sequence). The CDR3 DNA is TGTGCCAGCAGTTTTAGCGGGTCCAGCTCCTACGAGCAGTACTTC. This translates into CASSFSGSSSYEQYF.

The rearrangement links TRBV12-3 or TRBV12-4 to TRBJ2-1; 8 bases are a match to TRBD1. The J call is in doubt because the DNA end fits TRBJ2-7 better. The CDR3 covers 16 residues. CDR3 in amino acids: CASSFTTGDGAYEQYF. The CDR3 DNA is TGTGCCAGCAGTTTTACGACAGGGGACGGAGCCTACGAGCAGTACTTC.

The rearrangement links TRBV18 to TRBJ1-4, with D possibly TRBD1 on 6 matching bases. This CDR3 is built from 15 residues. The ends were cut back, 0 bases at V and 9 bases at J, with 14 bases in the middle. The germline V gene encodes CDR1 KGHSH and CDR2 LQKENI. Here the CDR3 reads CASSPPQGEGKKLFF. The DNA of the CDR3 is TGTGCCAGCTCACCACCACAGGGCGAGGGTAAAAAACTGTTTTTT. The variable domain in full, completed from reference TRBV18 and TRBJ1-4, reads NAGVMQNPRHLVRRRGQEARLRCSPMKGHSHVYWYRQLPEEGLKFMVYLQKENIIDESGMPKERFSAEFPKEGPSILRIQQVVRGDSAAYFCASSPPQGEGKKLFFGSGTQLSVL.

This clonotype appeared once. The chain carries TRBV12-3 or TRBV12-4 and TRBJ2-5; the D gene could be TRBD1 or TRBD2 (5 bases each). The CDR3 runs to 12 residues. V lost 3 bases, J lost 11 bases, and 13 bases lay in between. CDR3 sequence reads: CASSFSVGEQYF. The CDR3 DNA reads TGTGCCAGCAGTTTTTCAGTGGGGGAGCAGTACTTC.

The chain is built from TRBV20-1 and TRBJ2-1; 7 bases are a match to TRBD2. Germline loops: CDR1 DFQATT, CDR2 SNEGSKA (reference sequence). The CDR3 length is 16 residues. V trimming: 5 bases; J trimming: 0 bases; junction bases outside the gene matches: 10. DNA for the CDR3: TGCAGTGCTCGCCCCTCCGGCGGGAGCTCCTACAATGAGCAGTTCTTC. It encodes CSARPSGGSSYNEQFF.

The rearrangement joins TRBV27 to TRBJ2-1, with a possible D match to TRBD1 (6 bases). The length of the CDR3 is 13 residues. V lost 2 bases and J lost 8, with 10 bases in between. Germline-derived CDR1 and CDR2 are MNHEY and SMNVEV (reference sequence). The CDR3 loop reads CASSLKQGYEQFF. The CDR3 DNA follows: TGTGCCAGCAGTTTAAAACAGGGCTATGAGCAGTTCTTC.

This clonotype showed up just a few times. The chain couples TRBV7-2 to TRBJ2-3, with TRBD2 matching 8 bases. This CDR3 has 15 amino acids. The germline CDR1 and CDR2 sequences are SGHTA and FQGNSA. With V trimmed by 5 bases and J by 3 bases, 7 bases remained unmatched. The DNA of the CDR3 is TGTGCCAGCAGCCCGCGGGGGGATTTAACAGATACGCAGTATTTT. Translating it yields CASSPRGDLTDTQYF.

This clonotype was observed a handful of times. In nucleotides, the CDR3 is TGCGCCAGCAGCTTAAGGGCAGGGGGCCTCACTGAAGCTTTCTTT. This encodes CASSLRAGGLTEAFF. The chain has TRBV5-1 and TRBJ1-1, with 8 bases that match TRBD1. Per the germline V gene, CDR1 is SGHRS and CDR2 is YFSETQ. V was clipped by 2 bases and J by 4 bases; unmatched bases: 7. This CDR3 has 15 residues.